The 32 T cell receptor beta chains listed next were all sequenced from one sample in a study of technical replicates of blood from a few donors. Profiling relied on immunoSEQ multiplex PCR, and the TCRdb table lists in-frame clones only, not all of them. The profile shows approximately 75,000 clones, 90% to 97% of them singletons. The source material was T cells isolated from PBMCs. These receptors were taken from a human donor in good health.

The CDR3 loop is CSVTGGGEKLFF. CDR3 nucleotide sequence: TGCAGCGTTACAGGGGGTGGTGAAAAACTGTTTTTT. The chain joins TRBV29-1 to TRBJ1-4; 8 bases map to TRBD1. V dropped 5 bases and J dropped 7; count of bases not matched to a gene: 3. Per germline, CDR1 SQVTM and CDR2 ANQGSEA. This CDR3 has 12 residues.

The chain joins TRBV2 to TRBJ2-7; tentative D call: TRBD1 (6 bases). The CDR3 sequence is 14 residues long. The ends were cut back, 4 bases at V and 2 bases at J, with 12 bases in the middle. Germline CDR1 SNHLY, CDR2 FYNNEI. The CDR3 spells CASSVVRDTYEQYF. CDR3 DNA sequence: TGTGCCAGCAGTGTTGTCAGGGACACCTACGAGCAGTACTTC.

The chain has TRBV30 and TRBJ1-1; TRBD1 is a possible D gene (5 bases). The germline CDR1 and CDR2 sequences are GTSNPN and SVGIG (reference sequence). The CDR3 extends over 14 amino acids. Trimming removed 0 bases at V and 3 bases at J, with 11 bases between. The CDR3 DNA sequence: TGTGCCTGGAGTGTGCACAGGTTTGACACTGAAGCTTTCTTT. It codes for CAWSVHRFDTEAFF. The full variable domain, in which reference TRBV30 and TRBJ1-1 provide the parts outside the CDR3, is SQTIHQWPATLVQPVGSPLSLECTVEGTSNPNLYWYRQAAGRGLQLLFYSVGIGQISSEVPQNLSASRPQDRQFILSSKKLLLSDSGFYLCAWSVHRFDTEAFFGQGTRLTVV.

The chain has TRBV7-8 and TRBJ2-1, with TRBD2 matching 11 bases. From germline, CDR1 is SGHVS and CDR2 FQNEAQ. V lost 1 base and J lost 8; bases outside the gene matches: 7. The length of the CDR3 is 16 residues. Written as DNA, the CDR3 is TGTGCCAGCAGCTTAGTAGCGGGAGGGCTTTTGGATGAGCAGTTCTTC. Its protein is CASSLVAGGLLDEQFF.

The chain recombines TRBV6-5 with TRBJ1-2; 9 bases line up with TRBD1. CDR1 is MNHEY, CDR2 SVGAGI, per germline. The V gene end was trimmed by 8 bases and the J gene end by 4 bases; junction bases not matched to a gene: 5. This CDR3 spans 13 amino acids. The CDR3 nucleotides read TGTGCCAGCGGGACAGGGCTTAGCTATGGCTACACCTTC. Amino acid sequence: CASGTGLSYGYTF.

The rearrangement links TRBV7-3 to TRBJ1-1, with TRBD1 matching 7 bases. V shed 5 bases, J shed 1 base, and the junction held 10 bases outside the gene matches. The germline V gene encodes CDR1 SGHTA and CDR2 FQGTGA. CDR3 length: 16 amino acids. CDR3 in amino acids: CASSPQGIQGNTEAFF. The CDR3 DNA reads as TGTGCCAGCAGCCCACAGGGGATACAAGGGAACACTGAAGCTTTCTTT.

The chain is built from TRBV6-5 and TRBJ1-1, with a tentative D call TRBD1 (6 bases). The CDR3 has 15 amino acids. V lost 0 bases and J lost 4, with 12 bases in between. Germline V lookup: CDR1 MNHEY, CDR2 SVGAGI. CDR3 region: CASSYSQGLITEAFF. The CDR3 DNA reads TGTGCCAGCAGTTACTCGCAGGGGCTGATCACTGAAGCTTTCTTT.

This chain connects TRBV30 to TRBJ1-4; D unclear. The CDR3 is made up of 14 amino acids. With 2 bases removed from V and 4 bases from J, the gap between germline ends came to 11 bases. CDR1 and CDR2 (germline): GTSNPN, SVGIG (reference sequence). The CDR3 coding sequence is TGTGCCTGGAGTAGAGGTCAGATTAATGAAAAACTGTTTTTT. This codes for CAWSRGQINEKLFF.

The chain joins TRBV7-3 to TRBJ2-6; D is unresolved. With 0 bases removed from V and 4 bases from J, the gap between germline ends came to 10 bases. The CDR3 extends over 16 amino acids. The germline gives CDR1 SGHTA, CDR2 FQGTGA. CDR3: CASSLTFGMGANVLTF. CDR3 DNA: TGTGCCAGCAGCTTAACGTTCGGTATGGGGGCCAACGTCCTGACTTTC.

The rearrangement joins TRBV4-1 to TRBJ1-5; the D is unclear. The germline V gene encodes CDR1 MGHRA and CDR2 YSYEKL. The CDR3 spans 17 residues. The V and J ends lost 4 bases and 0 bases respectively, with 16 bases between them. CDR3 bases: TGCGCCAGCAGCCCCGAGGAGACGGACTATAGCAATCAGCCCCAGCATTTT. This gives the protein CASSPEETDYSNQPQHF.

The V and J genes are TRBV4-1 and TRBJ2-7, with D possibly matching TRBD2 (6 bases). Germline CDR1 and CDR2: MGHRA and YSYEKL. This CDR3 is 14 amino acids long. V lost 0 bases and J lost 3, with 9 bases in between. CDR3 amino acids: CASSQEGLFYEQYF. The CDR3 bases are TGCGCCAGCAGCCAAGAGGGACTCTTCTACGAGCAGTACTTC.

The chain couples TRBV29-1 to TRBJ2-5; 7 bases align to TRBD1. V shed 7 bases and J 3 bases; nucleotides not matched to a gene: 5. Germline-derived CDR1 and CDR2 are SQVTM and ANQGSEA. This CDR3 contains 12 residues. The DNA of the CDR3 is TGCAGCGGGGACAGCTGGAAAGAGACCCAGTACTTC. Translation: CSGDSWKETQYF.

The J gene is TRBJ1-1, the V gene TRBV18, with 10 bases fitting TRBD1. This CDR3 comprises 15 residues. With 4 bases clipped from V and 0 bases from J, the junction kept 2 bases outside the gene matches. Germline CDR1 KGHSH, CDR2 LQKENI. The CDR3: CASSLGQGMNTEAFF. CDR3 nucleotide sequence: TGTGCCAGCTCACTGGGACAGGGGATGAACACTGAAGCTTTCTTT.

The genes are TRBV7-2 and TRBJ1-3; D is ambiguous. Between the trimmed V and J ends, which lost 5 bases and 4 bases, there was a span of 12 bases. The germline CDR1 and CDR2 sequences are SGHTA and FQGNSA. CDR3 length: 14 amino acids. The CDR3 region is CASSPRSQGNTIYF. The CDR3 nucleotides are TGTGCCAGCAGCCCGCGTTCACAGGGAAACACCATATATTTT.

The chain employs TRBV19 and TRBJ1-1, with TRBD1 matching 8 bases. Germline assignment: CDR1 LNHDA and CDR2 SQIVND (reference sequence). V dropped 3 bases and J dropped 4; count of bases not matched to a gene: 7. This CDR3 spans 15 amino acids. CDR3 in DNA: TGTGCCAGTAGTATGGCGACAGGGGAGGGCACTGAAGCTTTCTTT. Translated, it gives CASSMATGEGTEAFF. The full variable domain, its missing parts supplied by reference TRBV19 and TRBJ1-1, is DGGITQSPKYLFRKEGQNVTLSCEQNLNHDAMYWYRQDPGQGLRLIYYSQIVNDFQKGDIAEGYSVSREKKESFPLTVTSAQKNPTAFYLCASSMATGEGTEAFFGQGTRLTVV.

The chain joins TRBV4-1 to TRBJ2-3; 8 bases map to TRBD2. The CDR3 is 14 residues long. Germline trimming cut 6 bases from V and 7 bases from J; bases unmatched to any gene: 9. Germline CDR1 is MGHRA and CDR2 is YSYEKL. This chain's CDR3 is CASSSGGPLHTQYF. CDR3 bases: TGCGCCAGCAGTTCGGGAGGGCCCTTACATACGCAGTATTTT.

The rearrangement joins TRBV27 to TRBJ2-2; weak D call: TRBD2 (6 bases). This CDR3 has 11 amino acids. The germline gives CDR1 MNHEY, CDR2 SMNVEV (reference sequence). V lost 6 bases and J 11 bases, leaving 10 bases between the germline ends. CDR3 sequence reads: CASSPGLELFF. The CDR3 DNA reads TGTGCCAGCAGCCCGGGACTTGAGCTGTTTTTT.

The rearrangement links TRBV19 to TRBJ2-2; maybe TRBD1 (6 bases). The V end lost 8 bases, the J end lost 3 bases, and 13 bases lay between the germline ends. This CDR3 is 14 amino acids long. CDR1 and CDR2 from the germline V gene are LNHDA and SQIVND (reference sequence). The CDR3: CASHRESYTGELFF. CDR3 nucleotide sequence: TGTGCCAGTCACAGGGAATCTTACACCGGGGAGCTGTTTTTT.

This clone was picked up one time. The chain has TRBV5-1 and TRBJ2-1; D remains unclear. V lost 3 bases and J 7 bases, leaving 11 bases between the germline ends. The CDR3 totals 13 residues. CDR1 and CDR2 from the germline V gene are SGHRS and YFSETQ. CDR3 in DNA: TGCGCCAGCAGCTCGTCTGCAGTGAATGAGCAGTTCTTC. This gives the protein CASSSSAVNEQFF.

The V gene is TRBV27, the J gene TRBJ2-1; the D is unclear. The CDR3 is 20 amino acids. The germline V gene encodes CDR1 MNHEY and CDR2 SMNVEV (reference sequence). The V end lost 0 bases, the J end lost 1 base, and 22 bases lay between the germline ends. CDR3 protein: CASSLSNDQSPLRSYNEQFF. The CDR3 DNA reads TGTGCCAGCAGTTTATCGAATGACCAGAGTCCGCTGCGGTCCTACAATGAGCAGTTCTTC.

The J gene is TRBJ2-1, the V gene TRBV30; the D is unclear. V was cut by 0 bases and J by 8 bases, with 8 bases left in between. The V gene's germline CDR1 is GTSNPN and CDR2 SVGIG (reference sequence). This CDR3 has 12 residues. CDR3 residues: CAWSVSMYEQFF. The CDR3, as DNA: TGTGCCTGGAGTGTCTCTATGTATGAGCAGTTCTTC.

The genes are TRBV27 and TRBJ2-1; D gene ambiguous. V dropped 3 bases and J dropped 3 bases, with 12 bases sitting between them. In germline, CDR1 is MNHEY, CDR2 SMNVEV (reference sequence). The CDR3 extends over 15 amino acids. The CDR3 loop reads CASSFSTYLYNEQFF. Here the CDR3 DNA reads TGTGCCAGCAGTTTTTCGACTTACCTCTACAATGAGCAGTTCTTC.

The chain uses TRBV18 and TRBJ2-6; 8 bases line up with TRBD1. After removal of 3 bases from V and 4 bases from J, the junction contained 8 bases not matched to a gene. From germline, CDR1 is KGHSH and CDR2 LQKENI. This CDR3 spans 17 amino acids. CDR3 region: CASSPIGQGSGANVLTF. The CDR3 coding sequence is TGTGCCAGCTCACCGATCGGACAGGGTTCCGGGGCCAACGTCCTGACTTTC.

The CDR3 region is CASSVNSPYEQYF. For the CDR3, the DNA is TGTGCCAGCAGCGTAAACAGCCCCTACGAGCAGTACTTC. The chain has TRBV9 and TRBJ2-7; D unresolved. CDR3 length: 13 residues. Germline CDR1 and CDR2: SGDLS and YYNGEE. The ends were cut back, 1 base at V and 2 bases at J, with 7 bases in the middle.

The CDR3 sequence is CASSGGQGHTEAFF. In DNA form, the CDR3 reads TGTGCCAGCAGCGGGGGACAGGGGCACACTGAAGCTTTCTTT. The genes are TRBV9 and TRBJ1-1; 10 bases agree with TRBD1. In germline, CDR1 is SGDLS, CDR2 YYNGEE. The CDR3 covers 14 residues. V trimming: 3 bases; J trimming: 3 bases; junction bases outside the gene matches: 2.

The V gene is TRBV7-2, the J gene TRBJ1-4; D call uncertain. The CDR3 extends over 16 amino acids. Trimming shortened V by 4 bases and J by 0 bases, and 12 bases separated the two germline ends. From germline, CDR1 is SGHTA and CDR2 FQGNSA. The DNA of the CDR3 is TGTGCCAGCAGCTCCCTTGCGGGAACAACTAATGAAAAACTGTTTTTT. The encoded protein is CASSSLAGTTNEKLFF.

In nucleotides, the CDR3 is TGTGCCAGCAACACCCCGACAGGGGCTGGAAACACCATATATTTT. The encoded protein is CASNTPTGAGNTIYF. The genes are TRBV7-9 and TRBJ1-3, with 8 nucleotides matching TRBD1. The CDR3 runs to 15 residues. Germline lookup yields CDR1 SEHNR and CDR2 FQNEAQ (reference sequence). The ends lost 7 bases at V and 2 bases at J; junction bases unmatched: 7. Drawing the rest from reference TRBV7-9 and TRBJ1-3, the complete variable domain is DTGVSQNPRHKITKRGQNVTFRCDPISEHNRLYWYRQTLGQGPEFLTYFQNEAQLEKSRLLSDRFSAERPKGSFSTLEIQRTEQGDSAMYLCASNTPTGAGNTIYFGEGSWLTVV.

The chain uses TRBV18 and TRBJ1-5; D perhaps matches TRBD1 (6 bases). V was shortened by 2 bases and J by 1 base, with 12 bases between the two germline ends. The germline V gene encodes CDR1 KGHSH and CDR2 LQKENI. The CDR3 contains 16 residues. This CDR3 is CASSPSGRGSNQPQHF. In DNA form, the CDR3 reads TGTGCCAGCTCACCATCAGGGAGGGGGAGCAATCAGCCCCAGCATTTT.

With respect to this clone: Relative to the germline gene, one junction end is altered; a read error may explain this. CDR3 sequence (DNA): TGTGCCAGCCGTGACTATAGCAATCAGCCCCAGCATTTT. Translated, it gives CASRDYSNQPQHF. The rearrangement joins TRBV2 to TRBJ1-5; D is uncertain. The V gene's germline CDR1 is SNHLY and CDR2 FYNNEI. The CDR3 totals 13 residues. The entire variable domain, with the rest obtained from reference TRBV2 and TRBJ1-5, is as follows: EPEVTQTPSHQVTQMGQEVILRCVPISNHLYFYWYRQILGQKVEFLVSFYNNEISEKSEIFDDQFSVERPDGSNFTLKIRSTKLEDSAMYFCASRDYSNQPQHFGDGTRLSIL.

The CDR3 nucleotides are TGTGCCAGCAGTGCCACGGGACACCTTGAAGCTTTCTTT. Protein: CASSATGHLEAFF. This sequence joins TRBV27 and TRBJ1-1, with D possibly matching TRBD1 (6 bases). The CDR3 is made up of 13 amino acids. Germline loops: CDR1 MNHEY, CDR2 SMNVEV (reference sequence). The ends were cut back, 5 bases at V and 7 bases at J, with 14 bases in the middle.

The chain's CDR3 is CASSLDGTAPYEQYF. As DNA, the CDR3 is TGTGCCAGCAGCTTGGACGGGACTGCCCCCTACGAGCAGTACTTC. The genes are TRBV5-8 and TRBJ2-7; D possibly corresponds to TRBD2 (6 bases). The germline V gene encodes CDR1 SGHTS and CDR2 YDEGEE. This CDR3 spans 15 amino acids. The V end was cut by 0 bases, the J end by 2 bases, with 12 bases between.

This clone occurred a few times. Written as DNA, the CDR3 is TGCGCCAGCAGCCAAGACAGGTATAACACTGAAGCTTTCTTT. Protein product: CASSQDRYNTEAFF. The V call is TRBV4-1, the J call TRBJ1-1; D uncertain. The V end lost 0 bases, the J end lost 2 bases, and 7 bases lay between the germline ends. Per the germline V gene, CDR1 is MGHRA and CDR2 is YSYEKL. The CDR3 is made up of 14 amino acids.